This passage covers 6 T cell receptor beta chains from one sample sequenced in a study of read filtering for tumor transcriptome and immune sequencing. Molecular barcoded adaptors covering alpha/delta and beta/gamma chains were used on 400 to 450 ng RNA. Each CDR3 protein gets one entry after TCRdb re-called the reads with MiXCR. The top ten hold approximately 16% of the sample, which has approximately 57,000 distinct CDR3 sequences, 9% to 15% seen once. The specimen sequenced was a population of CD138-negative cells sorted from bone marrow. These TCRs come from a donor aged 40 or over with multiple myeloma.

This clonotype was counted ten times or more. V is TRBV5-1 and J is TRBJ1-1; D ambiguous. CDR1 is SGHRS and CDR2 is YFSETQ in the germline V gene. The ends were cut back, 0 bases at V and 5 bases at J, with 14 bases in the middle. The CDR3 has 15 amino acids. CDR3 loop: CASSLGDLGFTEAFF. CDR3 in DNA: TGCGCCAGCAGCTTGGGTGACCTAGGGTTTACTGAAGCTTTCTTT. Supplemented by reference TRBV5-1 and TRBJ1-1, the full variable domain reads KAGVTQTPRYLIKTRGQQVTLSCSPISGHRSVSWYQQTPGQGLQFLFEYFSETQRNKGNFPGRFSGRQFSNSRSEMNVSTLELGDSALYLCASSLGDLGFTEAFFGQGTRLTVV.

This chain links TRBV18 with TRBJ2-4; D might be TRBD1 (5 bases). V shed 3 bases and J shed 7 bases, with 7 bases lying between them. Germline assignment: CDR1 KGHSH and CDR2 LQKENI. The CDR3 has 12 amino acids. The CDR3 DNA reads TGTGCCAGCTCACCGAGACAGAACATTCAGTACTTC. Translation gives CASSPRQNIQYF.

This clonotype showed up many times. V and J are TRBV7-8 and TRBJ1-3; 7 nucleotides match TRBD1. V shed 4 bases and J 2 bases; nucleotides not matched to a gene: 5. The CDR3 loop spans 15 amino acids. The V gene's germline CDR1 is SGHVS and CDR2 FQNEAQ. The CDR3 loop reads CASSWTGTAGNTIYF. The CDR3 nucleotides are TGTGCCAGCAGCTGGACCGGGACAGCTGGAAACACCATATATTTT.

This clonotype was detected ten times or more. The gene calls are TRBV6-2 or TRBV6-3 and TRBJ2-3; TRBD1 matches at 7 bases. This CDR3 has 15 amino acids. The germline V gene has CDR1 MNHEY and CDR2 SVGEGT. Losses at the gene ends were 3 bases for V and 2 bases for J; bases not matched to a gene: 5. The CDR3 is CASSYPGTVTDTQYF. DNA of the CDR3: TGTGCCAGCAGTTATCCCGGGACAGTCACAGATACGCAGTATTTT.

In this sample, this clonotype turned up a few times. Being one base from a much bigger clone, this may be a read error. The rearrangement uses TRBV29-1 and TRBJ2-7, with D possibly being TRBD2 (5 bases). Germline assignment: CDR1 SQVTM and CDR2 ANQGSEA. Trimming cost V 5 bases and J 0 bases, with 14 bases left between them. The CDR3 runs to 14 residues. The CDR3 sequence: CSVFSDLSSYEQYF. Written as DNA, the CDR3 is TGCAGCGTTTTTTCGGACTTGAGCTCCTACGAGCAGTACTTC.

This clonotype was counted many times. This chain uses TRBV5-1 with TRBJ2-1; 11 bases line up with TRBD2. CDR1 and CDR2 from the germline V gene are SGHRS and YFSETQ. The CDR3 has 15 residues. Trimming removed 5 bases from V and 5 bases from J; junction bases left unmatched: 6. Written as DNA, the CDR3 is TGCGCCAGCAGGTCTAGCGGGGGGATTAACAATGAGCAGTTCTTC. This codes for CASRSSGGINNEQFF.